Given below is one T cell receptor beta chain in context. The source of the sample is a study of regulatory and conventional T cells in breast cancer. This CDR3 has 15 amino acids. Germline-derived CDR1 and CDR2 are MDHEN and SYDVKM. V dropped 4 bases and J dropped 5 bases, with 16 bases sitting between them. TCRdb re-called the PCR reads through MiXCR, storing one row per CDR3 protein. The sample records more than 1,000 distinct CDR3 sequences, around three quarters being singletons. The source of this sequence is a male donor in good health. Sample: regulatory T cells from blood. V gene TRBV28 combines with J gene TRBJ2-3, with D perhaps assigned TRBD1 or TRBD2 (7 bases each). The CDR3 loop is CASSWEGAQGDTQYF. CDR3 DNA sequence: TGTGCCAGCAGTTGGGAGGGGGCCCAGGGAGATACGCAGTATTTT.